The clone carrying this TCR beta chain was seen only a few times. The antigen remains undetermined. Profiling relied on immunoSEQ multiplex PCR, and the TCRdb table lists in-frame clones only, not all of them. The sample gives about 10,000 clones, just over 65% of which show up once; 0.55% to 0.7% is in the top ten. This sample was taken from a study of regulatory dendritic cells for organ transplantation. Allogeneic regulatory or mature dendritic cells were co-cultured for less than six days with CFSE-labeled sorted T cells at 1:10. CDR3 length equals 16 residues. This chain links TRBV21-1 with TRBJ1-6. TRBV21-1 corresponds to a pseudogene. The material sequenced was naive CD4+ T cells from blood cultured with dendritic cells. The subset here: CD45RA+ naive T cells. The TCR sequence derives from a human donor in good health. The CDR3 nucleotides read TGTGCCAGCAGCAAAATCCCCCGAGCGAATAATTCACCCCTCCACTTT. Translation: CASSKIPRANNSPLHF.